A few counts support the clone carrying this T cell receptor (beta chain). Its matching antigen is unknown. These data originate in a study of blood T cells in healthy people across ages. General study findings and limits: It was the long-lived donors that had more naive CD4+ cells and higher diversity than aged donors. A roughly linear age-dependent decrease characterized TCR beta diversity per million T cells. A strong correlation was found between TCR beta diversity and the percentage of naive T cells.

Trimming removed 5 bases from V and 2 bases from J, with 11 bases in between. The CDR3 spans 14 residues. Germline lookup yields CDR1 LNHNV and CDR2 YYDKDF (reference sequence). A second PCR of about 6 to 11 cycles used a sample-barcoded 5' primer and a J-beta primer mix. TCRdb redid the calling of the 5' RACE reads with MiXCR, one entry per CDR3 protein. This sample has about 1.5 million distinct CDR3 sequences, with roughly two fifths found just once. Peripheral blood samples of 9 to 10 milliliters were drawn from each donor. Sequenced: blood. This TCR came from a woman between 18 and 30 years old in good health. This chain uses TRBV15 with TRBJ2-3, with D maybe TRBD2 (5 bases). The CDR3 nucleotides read TGTGCCACCAGCCAGGCCGGGAACACAGATACGCAGTATTTT. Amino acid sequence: CATSQAGNTDTQYF. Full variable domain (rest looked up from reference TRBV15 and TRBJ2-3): DAMVIQNPRYQVTQFGKPVTLSCSQTLNHNVMYWYQQKSSQAPKLLFHYYDKDFNNEADTPDNFQSRRPNTSFCFLDIRSPGLGDTAMYLCATSQAGNTDTQYFGPGTRLTVL.